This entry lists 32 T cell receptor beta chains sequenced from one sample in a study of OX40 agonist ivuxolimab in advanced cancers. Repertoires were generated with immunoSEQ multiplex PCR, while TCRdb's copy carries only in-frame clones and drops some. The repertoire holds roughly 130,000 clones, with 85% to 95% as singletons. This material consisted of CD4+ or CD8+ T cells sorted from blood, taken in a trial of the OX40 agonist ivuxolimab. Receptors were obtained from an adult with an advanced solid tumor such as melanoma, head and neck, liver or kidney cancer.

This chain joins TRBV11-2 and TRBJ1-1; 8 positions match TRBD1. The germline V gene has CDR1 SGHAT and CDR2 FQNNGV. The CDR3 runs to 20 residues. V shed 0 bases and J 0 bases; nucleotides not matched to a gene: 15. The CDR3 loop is CASSLEVAFGTGDLNTEAFF. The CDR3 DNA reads TGTGCCAGCAGCTTAGAGGTGGCCTTCGGGACAGGCGATCTGAACACTGAAGCTTTCTTT.

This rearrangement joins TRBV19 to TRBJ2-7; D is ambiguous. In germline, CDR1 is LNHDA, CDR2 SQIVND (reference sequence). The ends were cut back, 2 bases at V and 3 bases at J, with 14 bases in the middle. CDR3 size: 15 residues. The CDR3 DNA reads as TGTGCCAGTAGTATAATTTCTTCGGAAGACTACGAGCAGTACTTC. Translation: CASSIISSEDYEQYF.

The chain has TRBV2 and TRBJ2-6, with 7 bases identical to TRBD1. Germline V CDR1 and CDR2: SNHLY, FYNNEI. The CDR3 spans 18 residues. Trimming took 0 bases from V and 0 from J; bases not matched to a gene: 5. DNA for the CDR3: TGTGCCAGCAGTGAAGCTAGGGGACAGTACTCTGGGGCCAACGTCCTGACTTTC. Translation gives CASSEARGQYSGANVLTF. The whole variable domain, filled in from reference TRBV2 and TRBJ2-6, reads EPEVTQTPSHQVTQMGQEVILRCVPISNHLYFYWYRQILGQKVEFLVSFYNNEISEKSEIFDDQFSVERPDGSNFTLKIRSTKLEDSAMYFCASSEARGQYSGANVLTFGAGSRLTVL.

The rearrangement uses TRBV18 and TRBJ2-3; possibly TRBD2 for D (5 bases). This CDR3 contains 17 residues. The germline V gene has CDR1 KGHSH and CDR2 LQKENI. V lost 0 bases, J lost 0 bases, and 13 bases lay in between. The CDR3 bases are TGTGCCAGCTCACCACCAGGTCTAGCTTCTAGCACAGATACGCAGTATTTT. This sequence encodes CASSPPGLASSTDTQYF.

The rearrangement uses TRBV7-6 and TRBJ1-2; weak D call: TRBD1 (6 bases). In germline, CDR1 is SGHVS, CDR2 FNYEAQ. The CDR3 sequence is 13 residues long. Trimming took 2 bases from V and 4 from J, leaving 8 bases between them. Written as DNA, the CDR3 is TGTGCCAGCAGCTTACAACAGGGCTATGGCTACACCTTC. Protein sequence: CASSLQQGYGYTF.

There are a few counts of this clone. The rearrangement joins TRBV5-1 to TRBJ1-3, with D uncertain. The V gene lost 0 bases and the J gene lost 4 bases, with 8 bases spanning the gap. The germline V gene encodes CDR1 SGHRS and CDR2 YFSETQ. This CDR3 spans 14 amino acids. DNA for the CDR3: TGCGCCAGCAGCTTGGACAGATCGGGAAACACCATATATTTT. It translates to CASSLDRSGNTIYF.

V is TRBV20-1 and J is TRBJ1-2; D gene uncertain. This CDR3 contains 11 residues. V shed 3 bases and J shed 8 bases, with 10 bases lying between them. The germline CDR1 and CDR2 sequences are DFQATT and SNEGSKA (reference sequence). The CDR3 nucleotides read TGCAGTGCTAGTCTCTCGGGAGGCTACACCTTC. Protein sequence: CSASLSGGYTF.

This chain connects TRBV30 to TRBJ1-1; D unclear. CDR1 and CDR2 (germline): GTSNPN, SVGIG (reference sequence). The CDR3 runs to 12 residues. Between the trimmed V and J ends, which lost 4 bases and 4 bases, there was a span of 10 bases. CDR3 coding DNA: TGTGCCTGGATTCCACTGAGCACTGAAGCTTTCTTT. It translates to CAWIPLSTEAFF.

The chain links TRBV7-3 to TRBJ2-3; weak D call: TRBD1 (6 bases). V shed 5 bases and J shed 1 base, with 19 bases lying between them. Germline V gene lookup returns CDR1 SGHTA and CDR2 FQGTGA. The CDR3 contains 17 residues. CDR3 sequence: CASSPRGGRGGTDTQYF. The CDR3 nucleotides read TGTGCCAGCAGCCCCCGAGGAGGCAGGGGAGGCACAGATACGCAGTATTTT.

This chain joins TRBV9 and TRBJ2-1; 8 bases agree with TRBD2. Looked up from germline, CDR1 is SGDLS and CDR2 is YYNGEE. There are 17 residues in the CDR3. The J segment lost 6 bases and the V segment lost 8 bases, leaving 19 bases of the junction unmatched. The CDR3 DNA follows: TGTGCCAGTTCAACCTCACCGGGACTAGGAACCGCCAATGAGCAGTTCTTC. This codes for CASSTSPGLGTANEQFF.

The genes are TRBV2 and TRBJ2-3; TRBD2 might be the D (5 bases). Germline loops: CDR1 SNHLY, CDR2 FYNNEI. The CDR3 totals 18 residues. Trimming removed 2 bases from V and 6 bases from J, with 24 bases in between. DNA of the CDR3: TGTGCCAGCAGTGAAAGAGGGTTGGGTCGCTTACGTCGGGATACGCAGTATTTT. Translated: CASSERGLGRLRRDTQYF.

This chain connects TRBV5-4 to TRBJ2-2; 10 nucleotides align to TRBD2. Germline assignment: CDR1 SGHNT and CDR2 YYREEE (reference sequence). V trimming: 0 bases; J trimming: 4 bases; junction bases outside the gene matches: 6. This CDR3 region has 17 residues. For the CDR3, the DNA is TGTGCCAGCAGCTTGGTTAGTCTAGCGGGAGTCACCGGGGAGCTGTTTTTT. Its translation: CASSLVSLAGVTGELFF.

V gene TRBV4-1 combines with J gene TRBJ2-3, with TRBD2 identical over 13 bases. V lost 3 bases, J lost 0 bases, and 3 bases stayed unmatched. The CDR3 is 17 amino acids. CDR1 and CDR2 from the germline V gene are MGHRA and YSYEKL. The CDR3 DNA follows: TGCGCCAGCAGCCACGAGGGACTAGCGGGAAGCACAGATACGCAGTATTTT. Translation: CASSHEGLAGSTDTQYF.

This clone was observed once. The CDR3 reads CASKMDPRANEKLFF. DNA of the CDR3: TGTGCCAGTAAAATGGACCCTAGGGCTAATGAAAAACTGTTTTTT. The chain joins TRBV2 to TRBJ1-4, with D unresolved. Trimming cost V 9 bases and J 3 bases, with 17 bases left between them. The CDR3 totals 15 residues. Looked up from germline, CDR1 is SNHLY and CDR2 is FYNNEI.

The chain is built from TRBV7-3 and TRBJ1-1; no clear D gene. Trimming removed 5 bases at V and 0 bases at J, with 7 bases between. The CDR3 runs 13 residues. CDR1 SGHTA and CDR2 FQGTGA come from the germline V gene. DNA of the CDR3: TGTGCCAGCAGCCCAGGATTGAACACTGAAGCTTTCTTT. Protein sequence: CASSPGLNTEAFF.

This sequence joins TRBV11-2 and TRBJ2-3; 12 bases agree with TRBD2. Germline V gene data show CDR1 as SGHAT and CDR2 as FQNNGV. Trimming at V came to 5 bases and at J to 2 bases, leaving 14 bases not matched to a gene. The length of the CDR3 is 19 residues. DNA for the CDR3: TGTGCCAGCAGCCAAAGACTAGCGGGGGACCTAGGCTACACAGATACGCAGTATTTT. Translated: CASSQRLAGDLGYTDTQYF.

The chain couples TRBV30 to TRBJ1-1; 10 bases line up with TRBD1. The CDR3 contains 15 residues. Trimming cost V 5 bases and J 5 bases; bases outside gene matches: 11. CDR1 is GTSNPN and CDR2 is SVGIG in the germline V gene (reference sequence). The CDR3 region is CAWSDDRGPGTEAFF. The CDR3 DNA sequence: TGTGCCTGGTCTGATGACAGGGGGCCGGGGACTGAAGCTTTCTTT.

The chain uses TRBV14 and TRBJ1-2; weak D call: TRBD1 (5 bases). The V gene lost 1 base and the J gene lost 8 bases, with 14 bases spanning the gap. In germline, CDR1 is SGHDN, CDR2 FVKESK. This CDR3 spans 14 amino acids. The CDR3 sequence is CASSQVRQPDGYTF. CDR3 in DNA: TGTGCCAGCAGCCAAGTAAGACAGCCCGACGGCTACACCTTC.

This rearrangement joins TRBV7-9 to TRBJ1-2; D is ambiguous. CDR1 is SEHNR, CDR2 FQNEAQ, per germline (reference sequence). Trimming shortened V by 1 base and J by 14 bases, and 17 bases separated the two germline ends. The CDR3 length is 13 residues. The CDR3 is CASSLEGRAIGTF. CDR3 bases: TGTGCCAGCAGCTTAGAAGGGCGGGCGATCGGTACCTTC.

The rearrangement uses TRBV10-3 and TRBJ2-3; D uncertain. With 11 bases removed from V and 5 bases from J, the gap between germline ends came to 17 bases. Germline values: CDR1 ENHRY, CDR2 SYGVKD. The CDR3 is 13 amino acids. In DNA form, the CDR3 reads TGTGCCCCGTGGCGGTTATCGAGAGATACGCAGTATTTT. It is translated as CAPWRLSRDTQYF.

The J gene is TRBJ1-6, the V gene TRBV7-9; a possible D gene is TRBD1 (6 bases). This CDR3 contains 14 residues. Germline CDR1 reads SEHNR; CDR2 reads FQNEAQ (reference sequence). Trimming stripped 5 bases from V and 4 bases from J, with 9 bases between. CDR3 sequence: CASSEGVYNSPLHF. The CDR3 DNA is TGTGCCAGCAGCGAGGGGGTTTATAATTCACCCCTCCACTTT.

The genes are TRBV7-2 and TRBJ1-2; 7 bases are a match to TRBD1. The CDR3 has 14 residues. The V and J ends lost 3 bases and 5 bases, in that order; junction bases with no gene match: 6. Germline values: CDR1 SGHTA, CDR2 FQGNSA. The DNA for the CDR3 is TGTGCCAGCAGCTTGTCGACAGGGCAATATGGCTACACCTTC. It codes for CASSLSTGQYGYTF. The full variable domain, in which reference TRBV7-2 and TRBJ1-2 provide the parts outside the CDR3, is GAGVSQSPSNKVTEKGKDVELRCDPISGHTALYWYRQSLGQGLEFLIYFQGNSAPDKSGLPSDRFSAERTGGSVSTLTIQRTQQEDSAVYLCASSLSTGQYGYTFGSGTRLTVV.

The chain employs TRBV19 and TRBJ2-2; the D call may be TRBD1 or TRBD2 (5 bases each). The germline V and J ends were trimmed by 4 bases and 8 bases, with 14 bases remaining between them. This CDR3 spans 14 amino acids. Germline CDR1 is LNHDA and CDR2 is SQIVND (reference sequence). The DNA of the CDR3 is TGTGCCAGTAGTACCCGCCGGGGCGCGGGGGAGCTGTTTTTT. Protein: CASSTRRGAGELFF.

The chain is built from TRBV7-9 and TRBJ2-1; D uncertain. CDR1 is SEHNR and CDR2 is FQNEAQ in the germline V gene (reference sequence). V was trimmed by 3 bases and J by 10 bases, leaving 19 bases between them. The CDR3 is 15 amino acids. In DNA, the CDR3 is TGTGCCAGCAGCTTTTTGGATCATAGAATTGGGGAGCAGTTCTTC. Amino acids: CASSFLDHRIGEQFF.

The CDR3 bases are TGTGCCAGCAGCTTAGAGAGACTAACAAAAGATGAGCAGTTCTTC. It encodes CASSLERLTKDEQFF. The V and J genes are TRBV11-2 and TRBJ2-1; TRBD2 might be the D (5 bases). CDR3 length: 15 residues. The V and J ends lost 0 bases and 8 bases respectively, with 14 bases between them. Germline CDR1 reads SGHAT; CDR2 reads FQNNGV. The whole variable domain, filled in from reference TRBV11-2 and TRBJ2-1, reads EAGVAQSPRYKIIEKRQSVAFWCNPISGHATLYWYQQILGQGPKLLIQFQNNGVVDDSQLPKDRFSAERLKGVDSTLKIQPAKLEDSAVYLCASSLERLTKDEQFFGPGTRLTVL.

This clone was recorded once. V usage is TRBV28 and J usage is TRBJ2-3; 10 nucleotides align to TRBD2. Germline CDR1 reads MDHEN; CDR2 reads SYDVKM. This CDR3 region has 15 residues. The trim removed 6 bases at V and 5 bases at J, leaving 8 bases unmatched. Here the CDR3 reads CASSLAGEGLDTQYF. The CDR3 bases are TGTGCCAGCAGCCTAGCGGGAGAGGGATTAGATACGCAGTATTTT.

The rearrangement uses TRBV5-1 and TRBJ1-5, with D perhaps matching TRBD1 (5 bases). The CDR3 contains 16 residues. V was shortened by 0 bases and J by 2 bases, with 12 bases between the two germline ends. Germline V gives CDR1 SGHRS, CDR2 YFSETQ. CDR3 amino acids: CASSLGGAGGNQPQHF. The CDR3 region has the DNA TGCGCCAGCAGCTTGGGAGGGGCTGGGGGCAATCAGCCCCAGCATTTT.

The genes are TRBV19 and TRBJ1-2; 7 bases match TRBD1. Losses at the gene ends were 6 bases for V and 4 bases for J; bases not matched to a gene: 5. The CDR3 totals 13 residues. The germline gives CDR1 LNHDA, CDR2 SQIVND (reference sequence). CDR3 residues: CASSPRGTYGYTF. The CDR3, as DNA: TGTGCCAGTAGCCCCAGGGGGACCTATGGCTACACCTTC.

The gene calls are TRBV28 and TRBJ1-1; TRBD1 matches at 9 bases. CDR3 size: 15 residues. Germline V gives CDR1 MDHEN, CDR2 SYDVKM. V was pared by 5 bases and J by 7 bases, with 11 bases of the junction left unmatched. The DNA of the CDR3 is TGTGCCAGCAGTCCTAGACAGGGGGGAACAATTGAAGCTTTCTTT. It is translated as CASSPRQGGTIEAFF.

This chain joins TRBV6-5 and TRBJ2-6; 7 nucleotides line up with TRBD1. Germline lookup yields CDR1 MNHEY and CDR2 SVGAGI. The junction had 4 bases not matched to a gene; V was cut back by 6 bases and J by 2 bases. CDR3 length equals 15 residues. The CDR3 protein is CASSLDRAGANVLTF. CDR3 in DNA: TGTGCCAGCAGCCTTGACAGGGCTGGGGCCAACGTCCTGACTTTC.

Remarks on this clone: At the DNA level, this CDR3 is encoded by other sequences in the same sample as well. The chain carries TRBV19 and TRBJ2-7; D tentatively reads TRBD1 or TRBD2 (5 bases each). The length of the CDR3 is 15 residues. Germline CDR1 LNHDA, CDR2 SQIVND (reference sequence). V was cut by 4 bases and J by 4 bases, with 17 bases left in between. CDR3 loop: CASSTPAAGPYEQYF. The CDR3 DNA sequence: TGTGCCAGTAGTACTCCAGCGGCAGGGCCATACGAGCAGTACTTC.

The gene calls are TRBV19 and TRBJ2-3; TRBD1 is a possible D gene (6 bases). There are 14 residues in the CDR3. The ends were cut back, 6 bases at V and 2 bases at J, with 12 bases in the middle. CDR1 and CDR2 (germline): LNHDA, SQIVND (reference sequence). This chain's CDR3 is CASRSRQATDTQYF. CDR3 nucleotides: TGTGCCAGTAGATCTCGACAGGCCACAGATACGCAGTATTTT.